A single sample gave rise to the 20 T cell receptor beta chains below, sequenced in a study of cytomegalovirus exposure and HLA in healthy donors. Vbeta (60) and Jbeta (13) primers were used in the PCR. TCRdb's copy holds only in-frame clones and misses some; the assay was immunoSEQ multiplex PCR. The sample carries roughly 100,000 clones, 66% recorded once. The sample was PBMCs. These receptors originate from a woman aged 45-65 years in good health and CMV-seronegative.

The V gene is TRBV14, the J gene TRBJ2-7; possibly TRBD1 for D (5 bases). Trimming pared 1 base from V and 0 bases from J, leaving 10 bases between. Germline lookup yields CDR1 SGHDN and CDR2 FVKESK. This CDR3 contains 15 residues. CDR3 residues: CASSQAGFRSYEQYF. In nucleotides, the CDR3 is TGTGCCAGCAGCCAAGCAGGGTTCCGCTCCTACGAGCAGTACTTC.

The chain carries TRBV29-1 and TRBJ1-3; no firm D call. From germline, CDR1 is SQVTM and CDR2 ANQGSEA. The CDR3 length is 13 residues. Trimming cost V 7 bases and J 0 bases, with 10 bases left between them. CDR3 protein: CSAQQSSGNTIYF. In DNA form, the CDR3 reads TGCAGCGCACAACAGAGCTCTGGAAACACCATATATTTT.

V gene TRBV10-3 combines with J gene TRBJ2-4, with 8 nucleotides matching TRBD1. V trimming: 6 bases; J trimming: 6 bases; junction bases outside the gene matches: 4. CDR3 length: 13 residues. The V gene's germline CDR1 is ENHRY and CDR2 SYGVKD. CDR3 nucleotides: TGTGCCATCAGGGCTGACAGGGGAAACATTCAGTACTTC. As protein: CAIRADRGNIQYF.

The chain employs TRBV15 and TRBJ1-1; D is unclear. CDR1 LNHNV and CDR2 YYDKDF come from the germline V gene (reference sequence). The CDR3 sequence is 13 residues long. Trimming left V 11 bases short and J 3 bases short, with 16 bases between. The CDR3 loop reads CASQWGEDTEAFF. In DNA form, the CDR3 reads TGTGCCTCTCAATGGGGAGAGGACACTGAAGCTTTCTTT. Combining the CDR3 with reference TRBV15 and TRBJ1-1 gives the whole variable domain DAMVIQNPRYQVTQFGKPVTLSCSQTLNHNVMYWYQQKSSQAPKLLFHYYDKDFNNEADTPDNFQSRRPNTSFCFLDIRSPGLGDTAMYLCASQWGEDTEAFFGQGTRLTVV.

This rearrangement joins TRBV28 to TRBJ1-5; maybe TRBD1 (5 bases). The germline CDR1 and CDR2 sequences are MDHEN and SYDVKM. The V end was cut by 6 bases, the J end by 5 bases, with 17 bases between. The length of the CDR3 is 15 residues. CDR3 nucleotide sequence: TGTGCCAGCAGCGTAGGTCAGGGAACTGATCAGCCCCAGCATTTT. This encodes CASSVGQGTDQPQHF.

The chain joins TRBV6-1 to TRBJ2-5; a weak D match, TRBD2 (6 bases). Germline lookup yields CDR1 MNHNS and CDR2 SASEGT. There are 12 residues in the CDR3. The V gene lost 6 bases and the J gene lost 5 bases, with 10 bases spanning the gap. CDR3 coding DNA: TGTGCCAGCAGAGGACTACTGGAGACCCAGTACTTC. Translation: CASRGLLETQYF.

The chain uses TRBV7-2 and TRBJ2-3, with 7 bases that match TRBD2. After removal of 0 bases from V and 6 bases from J, the junction contained 6 bases not matched to a gene. The CDR3 length is 15 residues. Per germline, CDR1 SGHTA and CDR2 FQGNSA. The CDR3 DNA is TGTGCCAGCAGCTTAGCTGGCGGGAGCCCGGATACGCAGTATTTT. Amino acids: CASSLAGGSPDTQYF.

V usage is TRBV28 and J usage is TRBJ2-7; 12 bases fit TRBD2. The V gene's germline CDR1 is MDHEN and CDR2 SYDVKM. The CDR3 is made up of 16 amino acids. Unmatched junction bases numbered 8, after V lost 5 bases and J lost 3 bases. The CDR3, as DNA: TGTGCCAGCAGTCCGCCTAGCGGGAGGGCCGTCTACGAGCAGTACTTC. Translating gives CASSPPSGRAVYEQYF.

This clone was counted a single time. V gene TRBV5-6 combines with J gene TRBJ2-7, with D tentatively TRBD2 (5 bases). This CDR3 spans 13 amino acids. Germline CDR1 and CDR2: SGHDT and YYEEEE. V lost 3 bases and J 12 bases, leaving 19 bases between the germline ends. CDR3 DNA: TGTGCCAGCAGCTCTGACGACTCCTCACTAGGGTACTTC. It yields the protein CASSSDDSSLGYF.

The chain joins TRBV5-1 to TRBJ2-1; 13 nucleotides agree with TRBD2. J gave up 8 bases and V 4 bases, and 9 bases lay outside the gene matches. The CDR3 length is 16 residues. CDR1 and CDR2 (germline): SGHRS, YFSETQ. The CDR3 coding sequence is TGCGCCAGCAGCCTGGCGGGACTAGCGGGAAGCGATGAGCAGTTCTTC. Protein sequence: CASSLAGLAGSDEQFF.

The V call is TRBV29-1, the J call TRBJ1-2; no clear D. The CDR3 covers 13 residues. The germline gives CDR1 SQVTM, CDR2 ANQGSEA. The V end was cut by 5 bases, the J end by 4 bases, with 14 bases between. CDR3 amino acids: CSVLSDSSYGYTF. In DNA form, the CDR3 reads TGCAGCGTTCTTTCGGACTCGTCCTATGGCTACACCTTC.

This clone was seen a few times. One end of the junction varies from germline; a read error may be responsible. This chain joins TRBV11-2 and TRBJ2-1; maybe TRBD2 (6 bases). Germline assignment: CDR1 SGHAT and CDR2 FQNNGV. CDR3 length equals 16 residues. The CDR3 region has the DNA TGTGCCAGCAGCTTAAAACGGGAGCGGTCCTACAATGAGCAGCTCTTC. Translated: CASSLKRERSYNEQLF.

The rearrangement uses TRBV11-2 and TRBJ2-7, with D maybe TRBD2 (5 bases). The CDR3 consists of 14 residues. Germline V gene sequence: CDR1 SGHAT, CDR2 FQNNGV. Trimming took off 2 bases at V and 0 bases at J, with 8 bases between the two ends. CDR3 sequence: CASSLQRISYEQYF. The CDR3 nucleotides read TGTGCCAGCAGCTTACAGCGGATCTCCTACGAGCAGTACTTC.

This chain connects TRBV7-8 to TRBJ1-1; the match to TRBD1 covers 8 bases. V was clipped by 5 bases and J by 4 bases; unmatched bases: 6. CDR3 size: 14 residues. CDR1 SGHVS and CDR2 FQNEAQ come from the germline V gene. The CDR3 bases are TGTGCCAGCAGCGCCAGGGGGCGCGTCACTGAAGCTTTCTTT. It specifies CASSARGRVTEAFF.

This clone was detected only once. The genes are TRBV28 and TRBJ1-5, with 8 bases lining up with TRBD1. The CDR3 covers 14 residues. Germline CDR1 reads MDHEN; CDR2 reads SYDVKM. V shed 4 bases, J shed 7 bases, and the junction held 6 bases outside the gene matches. This CDR3 is CASSSGQGYQPQHF. DNA of the CDR3: TGTGCCAGCAGTTCAGGACAGGGCTACCAGCCCCAGCATTTT. Supplemented by reference TRBV28 and TRBJ1-5, the full variable domain reads DVKVTQSSRYLVKRTGEKVFLECVQDMDHENMFWYRQDPGLGLRLIYFSYDVKMKEKGDIPEGYSVSREKKERFSLILESASTNQTSMYLCASSSGQGYQPQHFGDGTRLSIL.

This clone was seen a few times. The rearrangement uses TRBV27 and TRBJ2-2; possible D gene TRBD1, 6 bases. The CDR3 length is 16 residues. Trimming pared 5 bases from V and 2 bases from J, leaving 15 bases between. Germline V gives CDR1 MNHEY, CDR2 SMNVEV (reference sequence). CDR3 nucleotides: TGTGCCAGCAGTCGCCCGGGACAAGTAAACACCGGGGAGCTGTTTTTT. Its protein product is CASSRPGQVNTGELFF.

The chain combines TRBV2 with TRBJ2-1; TRBD2 agrees at 15 bases. Germline V lookup: CDR1 SNHLY, CDR2 FYNNEI. The ends lost 7 bases at V and 6 bases at J; junction bases unmatched: 7. CDR3 length equals 16 residues. CDR3 protein: CASIFGTSGRLNEQFF. The CDR3 DNA follows: TGTGCCAGCATCTTCGGGACTAGCGGGAGGCTCAATGAGCAGTTCTTC.

This clone was observed a few times. The CDR3 DNA reads as TGTGCCAGCAGCTTAGGTAGTCAGGATGGAATCCCCAAGTACTTC. Its protein is CASSLGSQDGIPKYF. This sequence joins TRBV7-8 and TRBJ2-7; D remains unclear. Germline assignment: CDR1 SGHVS and CDR2 FQNEAQ. V lost 1 base to trimming and J lost 11 bases, with 21 bases between them. This CDR3 is built from 15 residues.

The CDR3 spells CASSLEAGYQETQYF. Written as DNA, the CDR3 is TGTGCCAGCAGCTTAGAGGCGGGGTACCAAGAGACCCAGTACTTC. The rearrangement joins TRBV11-3 to TRBJ2-5; possibly TRBD2 for D (6 bases). This CDR3 is 15 amino acids long. Per the germline V gene, CDR1 is SGHNT and CDR2 is YENEEA. Trimming removed 0 bases at V and 0 bases at J, with 8 bases between. The whole variable domain, filled in from reference TRBV11-3 and TRBJ2-5, reads EAGVVQSPRYKIIEKKQPVAFWCNPISGHNTLYWYLQNLGQGPELLIRYENEEAVDDSQLPKDRFSAERLKGVDSTLKIQPAELGDSAVYLCASSLEAGYQETQYFGPGTRLLVL.

The rearrangement uses TRBV19 and TRBJ1-5, with D possibly being TRBD1 (5 bases). The CDR3 is 15 amino acids. Germline V gene data show CDR1 as LNHDA and CDR2 as SQIVND (reference sequence). Trimming removed 2 bases from V and 4 bases from J, with 12 bases in between. CDR3: CASSIQGGLNQPQHF. The CDR3 DNA reads as TGTGCCAGTAGTATACAGGGAGGGCTGAATCAGCCCCAGCATTTT.